This paragraph reports one T cell receptor (beta chain). The data were taken from a study of blood T cell repertoires in COVID-19. Trimming removed 1 base from V and 7 bases from J; junction bases left unmatched: 4. The CDR3 length is 14 residues. CDR1 is MGHRA, CDR2 YSYEKL, per germline. Original processing methods: Estimation of nucleated cell counts was performed using reference gene primer amplification. Sequencing was performed with immunoSEQ multiplex PCR; in TCRdb, only in-frame clones are kept and a portion is missing. Clonal size and the V and J genes are those of that table, whereas D and trimming came from the DNA. The sample holds about 250,000 clones, 65% to 90% seen once. Participants, about 18 to 95 years old, spanned fewer than 30 US areas.

This clonotype originated in a man between 35 and 55 years old who had recovered from COVID-19. Sequenced sample: PBMCs or T cells enriched from blood (not recorded which). V usage is TRBV4-1 and J usage is TRBJ2-5, with 9 nucleotides matching TRBD1. For the CDR3, the DNA is TGCGCCAGCAGCCAAGGACAGGGGGGTTGGACCCAGTACTTC. This encodes CASSQGQGGWTQYF.